This paragraph covers one T cell receptor (beta chain) sequence. Its target is not known. The sample comes from a study of OX40 agonist ivuxolimab in advanced cancers. The CDR3 is 13 amino acids. The V end was cut by 0 bases, the J end by 1 base, with 4 bases between. Germline lookup yields CDR1 SGHNT and CDR2 YYREEE (reference sequence). General observations from the study: The study observed clonal expansion of CD4+ and CD8+ blood T cells by week 6 at 0.1 to 3.0 mg/kg.

The table came from immunoSEQ multiplex PCR; TCRdb's copy has only in-frame clones and leaves some out. Of some 39,000 clones listed, over 80% are singletons. The J gene is TRBJ1-2, the V gene TRBV5-4; D is unclear. The sample was CD4+ or CD8+ T cells sorted from blood, taken in a trial of the OX40 agonist ivuxolimab. The source is an adult with an advanced solid tumor such as melanoma, head and neck, liver or kidney cancer. In nucleotides, the CDR3 is TGTGCCAGCAGCTTGGACAGTAACTATGGCTACACCTTC. Translating gives CASSLDSNYGYTF. Full variable domain (missing parts from reference TRBV5-4 and TRBJ1-2): ETGVTQSPTHLIKTRGQQVTLRCSSQSGHNTVSWYQQALGQGPQFIFQYYREEENGRGNFPPRFSGLQFPNYSSELNVNALELDDSALYLCASSLDSNYGYTFGSGTRLTVV.